A selection of T cell receptor beta chains follows, all from one sample in a study of T cells in Graves' hyperthyroidism and ophthalmopathy. TCRdb independently ran MiXCR on the multiplex PCR reads; one entry per CDR3 protein. The sample lists some 210,000 distinct CDR3 sequences; 17% were seen once. Sequencing was carried out using blood. These TCRs come from a man between 45 and 60 years old with Graves' hyperthyroidism. Each CDR3 is given with its conserved first and last residue. D genes are given only for firm matches. Clone size is stated in some rows and not others, as once, few, many or a class when expanded.

D gene	V gene	clone size	J gene	CDR3 DNA	CDR3 protein
-	TRBV6-1	-	TRBJ1-1	TGTGCCAGCAACAGCCCTCGGGGCGGGAACACTGAAGCTTTCTTT	CASNSPRGGNTEAFF
TRBD2	TRBV3-1	many	TRBJ2-7	TGTGCCAGCAGCAGGGGAACTAGCGGGTACTACGAGCAGTACTTC	CASSRGTSGYYEQYF
TRBD2	TRBV6-1	-	TRBJ2-7	TGTGCCAGCAGTGTAGCGGGACGAACCTACGAGCAGTACTTC	CASSVAGRTYEQYF
-	TRBV19	few	TRBJ1-1	TGTGCCAGTAGTACGGGGTGGAACACTGAAGCTTTCTTT	CASSTGWNTEAFF
-	TRBV6-2/TRBV6-3	-	TRBJ2-3	TGTGCCAGCAGTTACTCCGAGGAGTTGGGCCCAGATACGCAGTATTTT	CASSYSEELGPDTQYF
-	TRBV20-1	few	TRBJ1-5	TGCAGTGTGCTAGCTTACCGTAGCAATCAGCCCCAGCATTTT	CSVLAYRSNQPQHF
-	TRBV7-9	many	TRBJ2-5	TGTGCCAGCAGAGCCGGGACCAAAGAGACCCAGTACTTC	CASRAGTKETQYF
-	TRBV11-2	many	TRBJ2-2	TGTGCCAGCAGCTTAGCGGGGCCTATGACCGGGGAGCTGTTTTTT	CASSLAGPMTGELFF
-	TRBV3-1	many	TRBJ1-1	TGTGCCAGCAGCCAGCAGGGTGGCACTGAAGCTTTCTTT	CASSQQGGTEAFF
-	TRBV28	many	TRBJ2-2	TGTGCCAGCTCTGGGGGACACGGGGAGCTGTTTTTT	CASSGGHGELFF
-	TRBV28	many	TRBJ1-5	TGTGCCAGCAGTTTATGGGGAGCTCGACAGCCCCAGCATTTT	CASSLWGARQPQHF
-	TRBV29-1	-	TRBJ1-2	TGCAGCGTCCGGACGTCGGTCTATGGCTACACCTTC	CSVRTSVYGYTF
-	TRBV28	-	TRBJ1-1	TGTGCCAGCAGTTTTTACGAAGACGAAGCTTTCTTT	CASSFYEDEAFF
-	TRBV28	few	TRBJ1-2	TGTGCCAGCAGTCGGACCGTAGCTAACTATGGCTACACCTTC	CASSRTVANYGYTF
-	TRBV9	many	TRBJ2-1	TGTGCCAGCAGCGTAGTATCGGGAAAGGTTAATGAGCAGTTCTTC	CASSVVSGKVNEQFF
-	TRBV12-3/TRBV12-4	-	TRBJ1-5	TGTGCCAGCAGTTTCCAGGGGCCCAATCAGCCCCAGCATTTT	CASSFQGPNQPQHF
-	TRBV29-1	few	TRBJ1-2	TGCAGCGTTGGGGCACAAGGACACTATGGCTACACCTTC	CSVGAQGHYGYTF
TRBD1	TRBV20-1	many	TRBJ2-3	TGCAGTGCTAGACAGGACAGGGGAAGCACAGATACGCAGTATTTT	CSARQDRGSTDTQYF
-	TRBV3-1	medium-sized	TRBJ2-7	TGTGCCAGCAGCCAAGACCCCCGCTACGAGCAGTACTTC	CASSQDPRYEQYF
-	TRBV5-1	-	TRBJ2-2	TGCGCCAGCAGCTTATTACCCGGGACCCGGGAGCTGTTTTTT	CASSLLPGTRELFF
TRBD1	TRBV5-6	-	TRBJ2-2	TGTGCCAGCAGGGGACAGTGGACCGGGGAGCTGTTTTTT	CASRGQWTGELFF
-	TRBV30	many	TRBJ2-6	TGTGCCTGGAGTGGAGGATCTGGGGCCAACGTCCTGACTTTC	CAWSGGSGANVLTF
-	TRBV15	few	TRBJ2-7	TGTGCCACCAGCAGCGGGCAGGGGACTTCCTACGAGCAGTACTTC	CATSSGQGTSYEQYF
TRBD1	TRBV18	-	TRBJ1-2	TGTGCCAGCTCACCCGGGACAGGGGGATCTCGTAGTGGCTACACCTTC	CASSPGTGGSRSGYTF
-	TRBV20-1	many	TRBJ2-3	TGCACCTCAAAGCCGGGCACAGATACGCAGTATTTT	CTSKPGTDTQYF
TRBD2	TRBV5-1	many	TRBJ2-1	TGCGCCAGCAGCTTAGGCGGGGGTTTGAATGAGCAGTTCTTC	CASSLGGGLNEQFF
-	TRBV2	many	TRBJ2-1	TGTGCCAGCAGTTTCCACCATGAGCAGTTCTTC	CASSFHHEQFF
-	TRBV25-1	many	TRBJ1-6	TGTGCCAGCAGTGAATATGGTAGGGGTACAGGATCACCCCTCCACTTT	CASSEYGRGTGSPLHF